Listed below are T cell receptor beta chains from one sample, sequenced in a study of vaccination and CD4 T cells after COVID-19. TCRdb processed the PCR reads anew with MiXCR; each CDR3 protein has one entry. The table lists 8,500 to 10,000 distinct CDR3 sequences, under 60% of them singletons. These receptors have no known antigen. Sequencing was carried out using CD4+ T cells from blood, cultured in vitro. The receptors here all came from a human donor who had recovered from COVID-19. Both conserved end residues are part of each CDR3. A D gene is named only where the DNA matches it firmly. The size of a clone is reported for some rows only, either as once, few or many, or as a class for expanded clones.

TRBV7-2	TRBD2	TRBJ2-2	NA	CASSSSGTAATGELFF	TGTGCCAGCAGCTCCAGCGGGACCGCGGCCACCGGGGAGCTGTTTTTT
TRBV5-1	TRBD2	TRBJ2-7	NA	CASSRTSGAYEQYF	TGCGCCAGCAGCCGGACTAGCGGGGCCTACGAGCAGTACTTC
TRBV7-9	NA	TRBJ2-7	NA	CASSLTGRAYEQYF	TGTGCCAGCAGCCTTACGGGCAGGGCGTACGAGCAGTACTTC
TRBV4-1	NA	TRBJ2-3	NA	CASSQDGPQVGTDTQYF	TGCGCCAGCAGCCAAGATGGCCCCCAGGTGGGGACAGATACGCAGTATTTT
TRBV19	NA	TRBJ2-7	NA	CASANFQSPPYEQYF	TGTGCCAGTGCGAATTTCCAATCTCCGCCCTACGAGCAGTACTTC
TRBV6-5	TRBD1	TRBJ1-2	few	CASSSGTGWGGYTF	TGTGCCAGCAGTTCCGGGACAGGGTGGGGAGGCTACACCTTC
TRBV19	TRBD2	TRBJ2-7	NA	CASSRTSGPYEQYF	TGTGCCAGTAGTAGGACTAGCGGGCCCTACGAGCAGTACTTC
TRBV20-1	NA	TRBJ2-5	NA	CSARDPRGTTKTQYF	TGCAGTGCTAGAGACCCCCGAGGGACCACGAAGACCCAGTACTTC
TRBV6-1	NA	TRBJ1-2	NA	CASTDGYGYTF	TGTGCCAGCACCGACGGCTATGGCTACACCTTC
TRBV20-1	NA	TRBJ2-5	NA	CSASPAVGVEETQYF	TGCAGTGCTAGCCCCGCGGTAGGGGTGGAAGAGACCCAGTACTTC
TRBV27	NA	TRBJ1-2	NA	CASSSPRVPNYGYTF	TGTGCCAGCAGTTCCCCCAGGGTTCCTAACTATGGCTACACCTTC
TRBV19	NA	TRBJ2-1	NA	CASSGKRKAKLEEQFF	TGTGCCAGTAGTGGAAAGCGGAAAGCCAAACTTGAGGAGCAGTTCTTC
TRBV5-1	NA	TRBJ1-1	once	CASSLETENTEAFF	TGCGCCAGCAGCTTGGAAACGGAGAACACTGAAGCTTTCTTT
TRBV10-2	TRBD1	TRBJ1-2	NA	CASSERVGQNRREGNGYTF	TGCGCCAGCAGTGAGAGGGTGGGACAGAATCGGCGGGAAGGAAACGGCTACACCTTC
TRBV5-4	NA	TRBJ1-1	NA	CASSIQGRTEAFF	TGTGCCAGCAGCATCCAGGGTAGAACTGAAGCTTTCTTT
TRBV5-8	NA	TRBJ2-7	few	CASSSTGTEGYEQYF	TGTGCCAGCAGCTCCACCGGGACGGAGGGATACGAGCAGTACTTC
TRBV30	NA	TRBJ1-2	NA	CAWKPPGRDGYTF	TGTGCCTGGAAACCGCCGGGGCGGGATGGCTACACCTTC
TRBV6-1	NA	TRBJ1-1	NA	CASSPPIGEEAFF	TGTGCCAGCAGCCCACCCATCGGGGAGGAAGCTTTCTTT
TRBV6-2/TRBV6-3	TRBD1	TRBJ1-1	NA	CASKDRARTEAFF	TGTGCCAGCAAAGACAGGGCGAGGACTGAAGCTTTCTTT
TRBV20-1	NA	TRBJ2-5	NA	CSAREPEGHQETQYF	TGCAGTGCTAGAGAGCCAGAGGGACACCAAGAGACCCAGTACTTC
TRBV9	TRBD1	TRBJ1-2	few	CASSPRGDRTANYGYTF	TGTGCCAGCAGCCCCCGTGGGGACAGGACAGCTAACTATGGCTACACCTTC
TRBV4-1	TRBD1	TRBJ1-1	NA	CASSITLLRGPIPGAFF	TGCGCCAGCAGCATAACCCTCCTAAGGGGGCCAATACCGGGCGCTTTCTTT
TRBV6-2/TRBV6-3	TRBD2	TRBJ2-7	few	CASSYLPTSIWSEQYF	TGTGCCAGCAGTTATCTTCCGACTAGCATTTGGTCCGAGCAGTACTTC
TRBV6-5	NA	TRBJ1-2	NA	CASSYGRDYGYTF	TGTGCCAGCAGTTACGGGAGAGACTATGGCTACACCTTC
TRBV30	TRBD1	TRBJ1-5	NA	CAWRSRGEQPQHF	TGTGCCTGGAGGAGCAGGGGGGAACAGCCCCAGCATTTT
TRBV5-8	TRBD1	TRBJ2-7	NA	CASSLGPGGYYEQYF	TGTGCCAGCAGCTTGGGTCCAGGGGGCTACTACGAGCAGTACTTC
TRBV20-1	TRBD1	TRBJ2-1	NA	CSGIPGQATHEQFF	TGCAGTGGCATACCGGGACAGGCTACCCATGAGCAGTTCTTC
TRBV28	NA	TRBJ1-4	NA	CASNGGGGEGEKLFF	TGTGCCAGCAACGGAGGCGGGGGCGAAGGCGAAAAACTGTTTTTT
TRBV21-1	NA	TRBJ2-7	NA	CASSKPGTGNHYEQYF	TGTGCCAGCAGCAAACCTGGGACAGGGAATCACTACGAGCAGTACTTC
TRBV11-3	TRBD1	TRBJ1-6	NA	CASSSPGQTAPSSYNSPLHF	TGTGCCAGCAGCTCACCGGGACAGACGGCTCCGAGCTCCTATAATTCACCCCTCCACTTT
TRBV15	NA	TRBJ1-5	NA	CATSRDSLSFNQPQHF	TGTGCCACCAGCAGAGATAGCTTATCTTTCAATCAGCCCCAGCATTTT
TRBV24-1	TRBD1	TRBJ1-1	NA	CATSDEDRTGGAFF	TGTGCCACCAGTGACGAAGATAGGACAGGCGGTGCTTTCTTT
TRBV28	NA	TRBJ1-3	NA	CASSLDRSPSGNTIYF	TGTGCCAGCAGTCTCGACAGGAGTCCCTCTGGAAACACCATATATTTT